This TCR beta chain was recovered during a study of T cells in tuberculosis. Germline V gives CDR1 SGHRS, CDR2 YFSETQ. This CDR3 region has 17 residues. The ends were cut back, 3 bases at V and 4 bases at J, with 20 bases in the middle. Profiling relied on immunoSEQ multiplex PCR, and the TCRdb table lists in-frame clones only, not all of them. The sample gives about 24,000 clones, roughly 96% of which show up once; 9.4% is in the top ten. The TCR was taken from a donor aged 10-29 years with latent tuberculosis or without tuberculosis infection. V gene TRBV5-1 combines with J gene TRBJ2-1; a weak D match, TRBD1 (6 bases). Sequenced input: PBMCs. For the CDR3, the DNA is TGCGCCAGCAGCTGGTCCCAGGCTGGGGGCACATACAATGAGCAGTTCTTC. It specifies CASSWSQAGGTYNEQFF.